This is a list of T cell receptor delta chains from one sample in a study of DNA immune sequencing with unique molecular identifiers. TCRdb called clones anew from the multiplex PCR reads with CATT. Of 450 or so delta-chain clones listed, about 40% are singletons. Input material: buffy coat blood. The receptor set was obtained from a human donor in good health. CDR3s include the opening cysteine and the closing phenylalanine or tryptophan. A D gene is named only where the DNA matches it firmly. Part of the rows lack a size; the others show once, few, many or a class for expanded clones.

D gene: TRDD3; CDR3 length: 19; clone size: large; V gene: TRDV2; J gene: TRDJ1; CDR3 protein: CACDIVLGDTRLDTDKLIF; CDR3 DNA: TGTGCCTGTGACATTGTACTGGGGGATACGCGATTGGACACCGATAAACTCATCTTT
D gene: TRDD3; CDR3 length: 23; clone size: -; V gene: TRDV2; J gene: TRDJ3; CDR3 protein: CACDTVPYGSTGGYGWDTRQMFF; CDR3 DNA: TGTGCCTGTGACACCGTGCCCTACGGTAGTACTGGGGGATACGGCTGGGACACCCGACAGATGTTTTTC
D gene: -; CDR3 length: 17; clone size: few; V gene: TRDV2; J gene: TRDJ3; CDR3 protein: CACDLTGEFRDTRQMFF; CDR3 DNA: TGTGCCTGTGACCTGACGGGGGAATTCAGGGACACCCGACAGATGTTTTTC
D gene: TRDD3; CDR3 length: 18; clone size: few; V gene: TRDV2; J gene: TRDJ1; CDR3 protein: CACDPLLGDTREADKLIF; CDR3 DNA: TGTGCCTGTGACCCCCTACTGGGGGATACGCGCGAGGCCGATAAACTCATCTTT
D gene: TRDD3; CDR3 length: 24; clone size: hyperexpanded; V gene: TRDV1; J gene: TRDJ1; CDR3 protein: CALGVSPLGPGDTSTPPYTDKLIF; CDR3 DNA: TGTGCTCTTGGGGTGTCCCCCCTTGGCCCTGGGGATACGAGTACCCCTCCGTACACCGATAAACTCATCTTT
D gene: -; CDR3 length: 13; clone size: few; V gene: TRAV29/DV5; J gene: TRDJ1; CDR3 protein: CAALPDRIGKLIF; CDR3 DNA: TGTGCAGCCCTACCGGATCGGATCGGTAAACTCATCTTT
D gene: TRDD3; CDR3 length: 25; clone size: few; V gene: TRDV1; J gene: TRDJ1; CDR3 protein: CALGESGACLGDTAPGFLWTDKLIF; CDR3 DNA: TGTGCTCTTGGGGAATCTGGCGCATGTCTGGGGGATACCGCCCCGGGCTTCTTATGGACCGATAAACTCATCTTT
D gene: -; CDR3 length: 16; clone size: medium-sized; V gene: TRDV2; J gene: TRDJ1; CDR3 protein: CACDTMETRYTDKLIF; CDR3 DNA: TGTGCCTGTGACACCATGGAGACAAGGTACACCGATAAACTCATCTTT
D gene: TRDD3; CDR3 length: 22; clone size: -; V gene: TRDV2; J gene: TRDJ4; CDR3 protein: CACARKRRIINWGIRPARPLIF; CDR3 DNA: TGTGCCTGTGCCCGTAAGCGGCGCATTATTAACTGGGGGATACGCCCGGCCAGACCCCTGATCTTT
D gene: TRDD3; CDR3 length: 20; clone size: large; V gene: TRDV2; J gene: TRDJ1; CDR3 protein: CACDTVTGGYRGNGTDKLIF; CDR3 DNA: TGTGCCTGTGACACCGTTACGGGGGGATACAGGGGTAACGGCACCGATAAACTCATCTTT
D gene: TRDD2; CDR3 length: 16; clone size: -; V gene: TRDV1; J gene: TRDJ1; CDR3 protein: CALGPFPAFLRLELIF; CDR3 DNA: TGTGCTCTTGGGCCCTTCCCGGCCTTCCTACGGTTAGAGCTCATCTTT
D gene: TRDD3; CDR3 length: 17; clone size: large; V gene: TRDV2; J gene: TRDJ1; CDR3 protein: CACDTIPTGGSTDKLIF; CDR3 DNA: TGTGCCTGTGACACAATCCCTACTGGGGGATCTACCGATAAACTCATCTTT
D gene: TRDD3; CDR3 length: 20; clone size: medium-sized; V gene: TRDV2; J gene: TRDJ1; CDR3 protein: CACDTLGWGIRQSSTDKLIF; CDR3 DNA: TGTGCCTGTGACACGCTTGGCTGGGGGATACGGCAATCAAGCACCGATAAACTCATCTTT
D gene: -; CDR3 length: 25; clone size: few; V gene: TRAV29/DV5; J gene: TRDJ1; CDR3 protein: CSVLLCSKRDRVTRTGGLYTDKLIF; CDR3 DNA: -
D gene: TRDD3; CDR3 length: 15; clone size: hyperexpanded; V gene: TRDV2; J gene: TRDJ1; CDR3 protein: CACDKMGDTGPKLIF; CDR3 DNA: TGTGCCTGTGACAAGATGGGGGATACTGGCCCTAAACTCATCTTT
D gene: -; CDR3 length: 18; clone size: medium-sized; V gene: TRDV2; J gene: TRDJ1; CDR3 protein: CACDSLQEGREYTDKLIF; CDR3 DNA: TGTGCCTGTGACTCGCTTCAGGAGGGACGCGAGTACACCGATAAACTCATCTTT
D gene: TRDD3; CDR3 length: 18; clone size: few; V gene: TRDV2; J gene: TRDJ1; CDR3 protein: CACSRLGDKGGYTDKLIF; CDR3 DNA: TGTGCCTGTTCAAGGCTGGGGGATAAGGGAGGCTACACCGATAAACTCATCTTT
D gene: -; CDR3 length: 21; clone size: hyperexpanded; V gene: TRDV1; J gene: TRDJ4; CDR3 protein: CALGEARRSFLKYWGGRPLIF; CDR3 DNA: TGTGCTCTTGGGGAGGCGAGGCGTTCTTTCCTAAAGTACTGGGGAGGCAGACCCCTGATCTTT
D gene: -; CDR3 length: 15; clone size: -; V gene: TRDV2; J gene: TRDJ1; CDR3 protein: CACDTVGGPTDKLIF; CDR3 DNA: TGTGCCTGTGACACCGTCGGGGGTCCCACCGATAAACTCATCTTT
D gene: TRDD3; CDR3 length: 20; clone size: few; V gene: TRDV1; J gene: TRDJ1; CDR3 protein: CALGNWFGLLGAMYTDKLIF; CDR3 DNA: TGTGCTCTTGGGAATTGGTTCGGCTTACTGGGGGCTATGTACACCGATAAACTCATCTTT
D gene: TRDD3; CDR3 length: 21; clone size: large; V gene: TRDV1; J gene: TRDJ1; CDR3 protein: CALGELFPYWGYPWATDKLIF; CDR3 DNA: TGTGCTCTTGGGGAACTATTCCCCTACTGGGGATACCCCTGGGCCACCGATAAACTCATCTTT
D gene: TRDD3; CDR3 length: 19; clone size: large; V gene: TRDV2; J gene: TRDJ1; CDR3 protein: CACDILSGTGGLYTDKLIF; CDR3 DNA: TGTGCCTGTGACATCCTATCTGGTACTGGGGGATTGTACACCGATAAACTCATCTTT
D gene: TRDD3; CDR3 length: 22; clone size: large; V gene: TRDV2; J gene: TRDJ3; CDR3 protein: CACDTGGTGGFSSSWDTRQMFF; CDR3 DNA: TGTGCCTGTGACACTGGAGGTACTGGGGGATTCTCTAGCTCCTGGGACACCCGACAGATGTTTTTC
D gene: -; CDR3 length: 16; clone size: -; V gene: TRDV2; J gene: TRDJ1; CDR3 protein: CACDPLIRGTSDKLIF; CDR3 DNA: TGTGCCTGTGACCCCCTCATCCGGGGCACGTCCGATAAACTCATCTTT
D gene: -; CDR3 length: 15; clone size: large; V gene: TRAV36/DV7; J gene: TRDJ1; CDR3 protein: CAVGVRSPYTDKLIF; CDR3 DNA: TGTGCTGTGGGGGTTAGATCCCCCTACACCGATAAACTCATCTTT
D gene: TRDD3; CDR3 length: 20; clone size: medium-sized; V gene: TRDV1; J gene: TRDJ1; CDR3 protein: CALGELSRTGGYTITDKLIF; CDR3 DNA: TGTGCTCTTGGGGAACTCTCACGTACTGGGGGATACACGATCACCGATAAACTCATCTTT
D gene: TRDD3; CDR3 length: 16; clone size: -; V gene: TRDV1; J gene: TRDJ1; CDR3 protein: CSGGYGHLRSTDKLIF; CDR3 DNA: TGCTCCGGGGGATACGGGCATCTCCGCTCCACCGATAAACTCATCTTT
D gene: TRDD3; CDR3 length: 26; clone size: hyperexpanded; V gene: TRDV1; J gene: TRDJ1; CDR3 protein: CALGESAPYHPPHWGIRGIPLDKLIF; CDR3 DNA: TGTGCTCTTGGGGAATCGGCCCCCTACCACCCCCCTCACTGGGGGATACGCGGCATACCTCTCGATAAACTCATCTTT
D gene: TRDD3; CDR3 length: 20; clone size: large; V gene: TRDV2; J gene: TRDJ1; CDR3 protein: CACDTVSTDWGMKGDGKLIF; CDR3 DNA: TGTGCCTGTGACACCGTTTCCACAGACTGGGGGATGAAGGGGGACGGTAAACTCATCTTT
D gene: TRDD3; CDR3 length: 22; clone size: large; V gene: TRDV1; J gene: TRDJ1; CDR3 protein: CALGEGSALLYWGLPYTDKLIF; CDR3 DNA: TGTGCTCTTGGGGAAGGGTCGGCCCTCTTGTACTGGGGGCTCCCCTACACCGATAAACTCATCTTT
D gene: -; CDR3 length: 17; clone size: medium-sized; V gene: TRDV3; J gene: TRDJ1; CDR3 protein: CALFPTGRLGDSDKLIF; CDR3 DNA: TGTGCCTTATTTCCTACGGGTCGTCTGGGGGACAGCGATAAACTCATCTTT
D gene: -; CDR3 length: 16; clone size: large; V gene: TRDV2; J gene: TRDJ1; CDR3 protein: CACDSLTGDPTDKLIF; CDR3 DNA: TGTGCCTGTGACTCCCTGACCGGGGATCCCACCGATAAACTCATCTTT
D gene: TRDD3; CDR3 length: 16; clone size: -; V gene: TRDV2; J gene: TRDJ1; CDR3 protein: CACYWGIVPCTDKLIF; CDR3 DNA: TGTGCCTGTTACTGGGGGATAGTACCCTGCACCGATAAACTCATCTTT
D gene: -; CDR3 length: 19; clone size: large; V gene: TRDV2; J gene: TRDJ1; CDR3 protein: CACDILRGSEKLSTDKLIF; CDR3 DNA: TGTGCCTGTGACATCCTTCGGGGATCCGAGAAATTATCTACCGATAAACTCATCTTT
D gene: -; CDR3 length: 20; clone size: large; V gene: TRDV2; J gene: TRDJ3; CDR3 protein: CACDPVDHSIPPWDTRQMFF; CDR3 DNA: TGTGCCTGTGACCCTGTCGACCATTCGATACCGCCCTGGGACACCCGACAGATGTTTTTC
D gene: TRDD3; CDR3 length: 20; clone size: few; V gene: TRDV2; J gene: TRDJ3; CDR3 protein: CACDTVLGDTQTWDTRQMFF; CDR3 DNA: TGTGCCTGTGACACCGTACTGGGGGATACGCAAACCTGGGACACCCGACAGATGTTTTTC
D gene: TRDD2; CDR3 length: 22; clone size: large; V gene: TRDV1; J gene: TRDJ1; CDR3 protein: CALGGPDLPTLYWVGYTDKLIF; CDR3 DNA: TGTGCTCTTGGGGGGCCTGACCTTCCTACCCTGTACTGGGTGGGGTACACCGATAAACTCATCTTT
D gene: TRDD3; CDR3 length: 16; clone size: medium-sized; V gene: TRDV2; J gene: TRDJ1; CDR3 protein: CACDSLLGDYTDKLIF; CDR3 DNA: TGTGCCTGTGACTCCTTACTGGGGGATTACACCGATAAACTCATCTTT
D gene: TRDD3; CDR3 length: 20; clone size: -; V gene: TRDV1; J gene: TRDJ1; CDR3 protein: CALGTSTLRDTGEYTDKLIF; CDR3 DNA: TGTGCTCTGGGAACATCGACCCTAAGGGACACTGGGGAGTACACCGATAAACTCATCTTT
D gene: TRDD3; CDR3 length: 18; clone size: large; V gene: TRDV2; J gene: TRDJ1; CDR3 protein: CACDTLLGDLDNTDKLIF; CDR3 DNA: TGTGCCTGTGACACTTTACTGGGGGATCTCGACAACACCGATAAACTCATCTTT
D gene: -; CDR3 length: 16; clone size: few; V gene: TRDV2; J gene: TRDJ1; CDR3 protein: CACVLTGRPGADKLIF; CDR3 DNA: TGTGCCTGTGTGCTGACGGGGAGACCCGGGGCCGATAAACTCATCTTT
D gene: TRDD3; CDR3 length: 18; clone size: large; V gene: TRDV2; J gene: TRDJ1; CDR3 protein: CACDSISSTGGKTDKLIF; CDR3 DNA: TGTGCCTGTGACTCCATCTCGAGTACTGGGGGAAAGACCGATAAACTCATCTTT
D gene: TRDD3; CDR3 length: 21; clone size: -; V gene: TRAV38-2/DV8; J gene: TRDJ1; CDR3 protein: CAYRSAGEPSVWGIWADKLIF; CDR3 DNA: TGTGCTTATAGGAGCGCGGGGGAGCCCAGTGTCTGGGGGATCTGGGCCGATAAACTCATCTTT
D gene: TRDD3; CDR3 length: 23; clone size: -; V gene: TRDV2; J gene: TRDJ3; CDR3 protein: CACDTVPYGSTGGYGWDPRQMFF; CDR3 DNA: TGTGCCTGTGACACCGTGCCCTACGGTAGTACTGGGGGATACGGCTGGGACCCCCGACAGATGTTTTTC
D gene: TRDD3; CDR3 length: 25; clone size: medium-sized; V gene: TRDV1; J gene: TRDJ1; CDR3 protein: CALGDPFPTSTGGHMGRGSTDKLIF; CDR3 DNA: TGTGCTCTTGGGGATCCGTTCCCTACTTCGACTGGGGGTCATATGGGGAGGGGTAGCACCGATAAACTCATCTTT
D gene: TRDD3; CDR3 length: 21; clone size: large; V gene: TRDV2; J gene: TRDJ1; CDR3 protein: CACDSPYHYWGLIPRTDKLIF; CDR3 DNA: TGTGCCTGTGACAGTCCTTACCATTACTGGGGGTTGATCCCACGCACCGATAAACTCATCTTT
D gene: TRDD3; CDR3 length: 21; clone size: large; V gene: TRDV2; J gene: TRDJ3; CDR3 protein: CACDILGDKPSSSWDTRQMFF; CDR3 DNA: TGTGCCTGTGACATACTGGGGGATAAGCCCTCGAGCTCCTGGGACACCCGACAGATGTTTTTC
D gene: -; CDR3 length: 21; clone size: -; V gene: TRDV1; J gene: TRDJ1; CDR3 protein: CALGVTSPFAGFSMYTDKLIF; CDR3 DNA: TGTGCTCTTGGGGTGACTAGTCCCTTCGCGGGATTTAGTATGTACACCGATAAACTCATCTTT
D gene: -; CDR3 length: 25; clone size: medium-sized; V gene: TRAV29/DV5; J gene: TRDJ1; CDR3 protein: CSVLLCSTNFLPPTVLGDEGDKLIF; CDR3 DNA: -
D gene: -; CDR3 length: 11; clone size: -; V gene: TRDV1; J gene: TRDJ1; CDR3 protein: CALYYTDKLIF; CDR3 DNA: TGTGCTCTTTATTACACCGATAAACTCATCTTT
D gene: TRDD3; CDR3 length: 19; clone size: large; V gene: TRDV2; J gene: TRDJ1; CDR3 protein: CACDTVRSGGYGETDKLIF; CDR3 DNA: TGTGCCTGTGACACCGTCAGATCTGGGGGATACGGTGAAACCGATAAACTCATCTTT
D gene: -; CDR3 length: 17; clone size: medium-sized; V gene: TRAV29/DV5; J gene: TRDJ1; CDR3 protein: CAASVSTTPGVTDKLIF; CDR3 DNA: TGTGCAGCAAGCGTAAGTACTACTCCGGGGGTCACCGATAAACTCATCTTT
D gene: TRDD3; CDR3 length: 21; clone size: few; V gene: TRAV38-2/DV8; J gene: TRDJ1; CDR3 protein: CAYRSTKLPAGTGGYNDKLIF; CDR3 DNA: TGTGCTTATAGGAGCACAAAACTTCCTGCCGGTACTGGGGGATACAACGATAAACTCATCTTT
D gene: TRDD3; CDR3 length: 22; clone size: medium-sized; V gene: TRDV1; J gene: TRDJ1; CDR3 protein: CALGERSSPTDWGLWYTDKLIF; CDR3 DNA: TGTGCTCTTGGGGAACGTAGCTCTCCTACGGACTGGGGGCTTTGGTACACCGATAAACTCATCTTT
D gene: TRDD3; CDR3 length: 18; clone size: -; V gene: TRDV1; J gene: TRDJ1; CDR3 protein: CALGERHRYWGIRATLIF; CDR3 DNA: TGTGCTCTTGGGGAACGACATAGATACTGGGGGATACGCGCCACACTCATCTTT